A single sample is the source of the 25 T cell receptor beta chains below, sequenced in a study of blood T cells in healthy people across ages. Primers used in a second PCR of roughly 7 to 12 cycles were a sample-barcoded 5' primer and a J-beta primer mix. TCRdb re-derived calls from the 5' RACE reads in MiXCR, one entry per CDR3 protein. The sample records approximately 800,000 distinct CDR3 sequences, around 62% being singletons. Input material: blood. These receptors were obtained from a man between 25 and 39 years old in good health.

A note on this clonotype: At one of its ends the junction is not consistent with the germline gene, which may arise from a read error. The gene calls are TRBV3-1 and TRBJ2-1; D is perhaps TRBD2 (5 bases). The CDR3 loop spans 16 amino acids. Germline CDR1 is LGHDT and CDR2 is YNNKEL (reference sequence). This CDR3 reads CAGSHRAPQVGDEQFF. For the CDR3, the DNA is TGTGCCGGCAGCCACCGGGCACCCCAAGTCGGGGATGAGCAGTTCTTC.

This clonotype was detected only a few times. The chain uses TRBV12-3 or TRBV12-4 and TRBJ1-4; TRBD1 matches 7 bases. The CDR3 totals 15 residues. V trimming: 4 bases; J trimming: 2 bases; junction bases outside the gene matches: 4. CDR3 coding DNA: TGTGCCAGCAGTTCCAGACAGGGTACTAATGAAAAACTGTTTTTT. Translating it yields CASSSRQGTNEKLFF.

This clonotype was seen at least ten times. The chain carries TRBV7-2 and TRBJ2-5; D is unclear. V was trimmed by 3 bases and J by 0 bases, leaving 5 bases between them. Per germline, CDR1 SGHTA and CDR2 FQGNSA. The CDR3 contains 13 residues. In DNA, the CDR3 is TGTGCCAGCAGCTTGGGGTACCAAGAGACCCAGTACTTC. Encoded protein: CASSLGYQETQYF.

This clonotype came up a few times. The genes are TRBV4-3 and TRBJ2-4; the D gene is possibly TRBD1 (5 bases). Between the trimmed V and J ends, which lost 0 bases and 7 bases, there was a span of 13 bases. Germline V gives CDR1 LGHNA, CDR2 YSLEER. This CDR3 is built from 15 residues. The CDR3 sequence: CASSQDGNRLNIQYF. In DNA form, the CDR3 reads TGCGCCAGCAGCCAAGATGGAAACAGGCTCAACATTCAGTACTTC.

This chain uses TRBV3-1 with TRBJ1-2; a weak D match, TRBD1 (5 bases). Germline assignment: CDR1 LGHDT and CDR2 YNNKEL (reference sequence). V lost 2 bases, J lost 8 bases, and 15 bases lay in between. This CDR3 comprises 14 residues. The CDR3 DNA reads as TGTGCCAGCAGCCAAACGAGCAGGGACTCGGGCTACACCTTC. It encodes CASSQTSRDSGYTF.

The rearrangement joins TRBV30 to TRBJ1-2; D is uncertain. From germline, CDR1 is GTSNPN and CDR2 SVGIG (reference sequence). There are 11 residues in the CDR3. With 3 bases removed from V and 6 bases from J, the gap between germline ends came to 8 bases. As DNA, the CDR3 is TGTGCCTGGAGCTGGGAGAATGGCTACACCTTC. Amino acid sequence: CAWSWENGYTF.

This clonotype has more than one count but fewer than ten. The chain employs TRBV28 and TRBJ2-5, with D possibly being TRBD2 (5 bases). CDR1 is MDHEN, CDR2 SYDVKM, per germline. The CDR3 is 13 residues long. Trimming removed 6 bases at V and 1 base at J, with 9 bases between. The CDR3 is CASRNSGQETQYF. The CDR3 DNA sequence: TGTGCCAGCAGGAACAGCGGCCAAGAGACCCAGTACTTC.

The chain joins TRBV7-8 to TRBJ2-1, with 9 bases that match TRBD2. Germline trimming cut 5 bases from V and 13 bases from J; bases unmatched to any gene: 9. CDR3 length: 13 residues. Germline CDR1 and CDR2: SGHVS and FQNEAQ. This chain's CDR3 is CASSPELAGRQFF. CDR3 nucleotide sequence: TGTGCCAGCAGCCCAGAGCTAGCGGGGAGACAGTTCTTC.

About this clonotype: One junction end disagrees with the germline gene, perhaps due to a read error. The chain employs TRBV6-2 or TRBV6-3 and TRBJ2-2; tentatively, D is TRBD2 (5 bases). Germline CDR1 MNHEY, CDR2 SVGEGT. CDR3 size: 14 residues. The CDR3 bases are TGTGCCAGCAGTGACTCGAGAGGGTCGGGGGAGCTGTTTTTT. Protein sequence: CASSDSRGSGELFF.

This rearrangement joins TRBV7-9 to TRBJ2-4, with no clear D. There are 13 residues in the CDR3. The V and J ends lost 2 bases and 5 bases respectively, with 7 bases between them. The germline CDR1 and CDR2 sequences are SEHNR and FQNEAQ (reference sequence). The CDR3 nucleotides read TGTGCCAGCAGCTTAATTCGCGAAAACATTCAGTACTTC. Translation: CASSLIRENIQYF.

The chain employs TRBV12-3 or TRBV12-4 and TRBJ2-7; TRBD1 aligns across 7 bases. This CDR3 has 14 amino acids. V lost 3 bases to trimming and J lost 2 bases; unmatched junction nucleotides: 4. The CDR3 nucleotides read TGTGCCAGCAGTTTCGAGACAGGGCCCTACGAGCAGTACTTC. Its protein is CASSFETGPYEQYF.

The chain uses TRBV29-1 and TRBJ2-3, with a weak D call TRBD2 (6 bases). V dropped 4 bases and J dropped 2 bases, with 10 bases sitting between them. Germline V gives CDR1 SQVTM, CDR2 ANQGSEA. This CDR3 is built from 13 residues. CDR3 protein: CSVAGVFTDTQYF. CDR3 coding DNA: TGCAGCGTTGCGGGAGTATTCACAGATACGCAGTATTTT.

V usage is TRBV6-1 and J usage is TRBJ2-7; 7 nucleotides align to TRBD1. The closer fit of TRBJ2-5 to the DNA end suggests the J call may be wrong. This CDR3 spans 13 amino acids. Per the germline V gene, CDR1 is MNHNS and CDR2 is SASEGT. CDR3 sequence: CASSEVDRETQYF. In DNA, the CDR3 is TGTGCCAGCAGTGAAGTGGACAGGGAGACCCAGTACTTC.

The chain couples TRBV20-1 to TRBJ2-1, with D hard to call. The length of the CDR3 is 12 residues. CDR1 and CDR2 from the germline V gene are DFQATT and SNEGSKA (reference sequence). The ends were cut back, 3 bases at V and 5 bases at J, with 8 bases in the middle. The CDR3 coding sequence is TGCAGTGCTAGCCCGCTAGACAATGAGCAGTTCTTC. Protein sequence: CSASPLDNEQFF.

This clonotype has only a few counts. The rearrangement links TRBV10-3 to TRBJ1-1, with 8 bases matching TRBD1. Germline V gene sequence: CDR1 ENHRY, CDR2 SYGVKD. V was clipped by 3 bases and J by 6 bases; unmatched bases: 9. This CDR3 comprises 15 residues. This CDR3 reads CAISDRGQGSAEAFF. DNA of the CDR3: TGTGCCATCAGTGACAGGGGGCAGGGATCAGCTGAAGCTTTCTTT.

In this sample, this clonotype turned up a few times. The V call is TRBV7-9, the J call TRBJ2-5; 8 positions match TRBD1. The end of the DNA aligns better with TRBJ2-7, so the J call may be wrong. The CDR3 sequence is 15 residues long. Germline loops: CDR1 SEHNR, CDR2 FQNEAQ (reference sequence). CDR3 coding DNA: TGTGCCAGCAGCTCGAGGACAGGGAGGACCTACGAGCAGTACTTC. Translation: CASSSRTGRTYEQYF.

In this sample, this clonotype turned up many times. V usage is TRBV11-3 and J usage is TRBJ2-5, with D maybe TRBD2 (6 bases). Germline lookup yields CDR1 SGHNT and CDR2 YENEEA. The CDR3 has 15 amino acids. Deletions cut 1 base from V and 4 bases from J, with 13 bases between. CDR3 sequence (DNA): TGTGCCAGCAGCTTAGGCCCCTCCGGGAGAGAGACCCAGTACTTC. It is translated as CASSLGPSGRETQYF. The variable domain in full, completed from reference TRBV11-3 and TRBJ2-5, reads EAGVVQSPRYKIIEKKQPVAFWCNPISGHNTLYWYLQNLGQGPELLIRYENEEAVDDSQLPKDRFSAERLKGVDSTLKIQPAELGDSAVYLCASSLGPSGRETQYFGPGTRLLVL.

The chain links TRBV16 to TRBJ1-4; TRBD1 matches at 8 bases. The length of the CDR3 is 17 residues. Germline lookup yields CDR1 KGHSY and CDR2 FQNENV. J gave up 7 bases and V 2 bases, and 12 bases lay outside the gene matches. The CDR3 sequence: CASSQRTTGGSPEKLFF. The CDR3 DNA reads TGTGCCAGCAGCCAAAGAACCACAGGGGGGTCTCCTGAAAAACTGTTTTTT.

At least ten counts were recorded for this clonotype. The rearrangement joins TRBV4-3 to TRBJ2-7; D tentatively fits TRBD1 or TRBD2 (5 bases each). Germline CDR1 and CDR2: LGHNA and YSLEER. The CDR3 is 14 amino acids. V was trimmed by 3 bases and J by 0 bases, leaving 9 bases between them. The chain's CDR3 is CASSQGESSYEQYF. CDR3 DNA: TGCGCCAGCAGCCAGGGGGAGAGCTCCTACGAGCAGTACTTC.

This CDR3 reads CASNSFGSLENEQYF. CDR3 DNA sequence: TGTGCCAGCAACAGTTTCGGGAGTCTCGAGAACGAGCAGTACTTC. V gene TRBV28 combines with J gene TRBJ2-4; D may be TRBD2 (6 bases). The J call may be incorrect, as the DNA end agrees better with TRBJ2-7. CDR1 is MDHEN and CDR2 is SYDVKM in the germline V gene. This CDR3 is 15 amino acids long.

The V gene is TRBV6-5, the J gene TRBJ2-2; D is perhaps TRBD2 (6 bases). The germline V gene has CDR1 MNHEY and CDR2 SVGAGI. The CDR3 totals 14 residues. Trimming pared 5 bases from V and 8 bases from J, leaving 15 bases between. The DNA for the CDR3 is TGTGCCAGCAGTACCGGAGGGAGAAGGGGGGAGCTGTTTTTT. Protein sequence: CASSTGGRRGELFF.

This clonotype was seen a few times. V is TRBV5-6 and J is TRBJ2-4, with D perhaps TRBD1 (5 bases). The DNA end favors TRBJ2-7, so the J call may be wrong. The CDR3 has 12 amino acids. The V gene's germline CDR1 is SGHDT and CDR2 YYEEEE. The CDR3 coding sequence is TGTGCCACCAAGACAGAAGCCTACGAGCAGTACTTC. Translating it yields CATKTEAYEQYF.

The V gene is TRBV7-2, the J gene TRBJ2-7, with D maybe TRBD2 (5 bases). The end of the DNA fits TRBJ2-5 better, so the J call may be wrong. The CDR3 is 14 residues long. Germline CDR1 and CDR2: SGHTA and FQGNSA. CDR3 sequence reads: CASSPPTRLETQYF. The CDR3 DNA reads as TGTGCCAGCAGCCCCCCCACTAGGCTCGAGACCCAGTACTTC.

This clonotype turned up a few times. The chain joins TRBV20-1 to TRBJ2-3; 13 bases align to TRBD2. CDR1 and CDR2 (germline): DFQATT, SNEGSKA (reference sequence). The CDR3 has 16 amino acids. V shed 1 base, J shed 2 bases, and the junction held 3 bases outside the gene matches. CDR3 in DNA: TGCAGTGCTAGAGGGACTAGCGGGGGCCTCACAGATACGCAGTATTTT. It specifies CSARGTSGGLTDTQYF.

CDR3 sequence: CAWSPPGTGVYGYTF. The CDR3 nucleotides are TGTGCCTGGAGTCCCCCCGGGACAGGCGTTTATGGCTACACCTTC. The chain recombines TRBV30 with TRBJ1-2; TRBD1 agrees at 8 bases. The V gene end was trimmed by 2 bases and the J gene end by 5 bases; junction bases not matched to a gene: 10. Germline V CDR1 and CDR2: GTSNPN, SVGIG (reference sequence). This CDR3 has 15 amino acids.